What follows describes a single TCR beta chain. The V and J ends lost 0 bases and 4 bases, in that order; junction bases with no gene match: 4. CDR3 size: 15 residues. From germline, CDR1 is SGHRS and CDR2 YFSETQ. This record comes from a study of CD8+ T cells in alopecia areata. Study details: Tofacitinib therapy took 6 to 18 months; 6 months off drug came after.

RNA, once extracted, was reverse transcribed into cDNA for use as the sequencing template. The protocol was immunoSEQ multiplex PCR, while the TCRdb copy is restricted to in-frame clones and leaves out a portion. Of roughly 100,000 clones listed, under 90% were seen once; the top ten hold around 10%. Sample treatment: oral pan-JAK inhibitor, 5-10 mg twice daily. The starting material was CD8+ T cells sorted from blood, obtained at approximately week 30, from a patient treated with tofacitinib. The receptor's source is a human donor with alopecia areata. This chain links TRBV5-1 with TRBJ2-1; TRBD1 agrees at 7 bases. This CDR3 reads CASSLGSGGYNEQFF. The CDR3, as DNA: TGCGCCAGCAGCTTGGGGTCAGGGGGATACAATGAGCAGTTCTTC.